The 20 T cell receptor beta chains listed next were all sequenced from one sample in a study of a mutant IDH1 vaccine in newly diagnosed glioma. The sample's time point: week 23, last vaccination. The investigators gave 300 ug of mutant IDH1 20-mer peptide in each vaccine dose, together with topical imiquimod. Using immunoSEQ multiplex PCR, the repertoire was profiled, and TCRdb retains in-frame clones only, with some absent. The sample includes roughly 43,000 clones, roughly 80% seen only once; the top ten take roughly 2.4%. These receptors' targets are unknown. Here the sequenced sample was PBMCs, taken from a glioma patient whose treatment included an IDH1 peptide vaccine. These receptors were obtained from a woman younger than 30 with glioma. Some clones in this sample may be carry-over from other donors' samples.

The CDR3 DNA reads TGTGCCAGCAGTTACTCCGGGGGTAACTATGGCTACACCTTC. Its translation: CASSYSGGNYGYTF. This rearrangement joins TRBV6-6 to TRBJ1-2, with D tentatively TRBD1 (5 bases). The ends were cut back, 0 bases at V and 1 base at J, with 6 bases in the middle. In germline, CDR1 is MNHNY, CDR2 SVGAGI (reference sequence). CDR3 length equals 14 residues.

This chain connects TRBV11-2 to TRBJ1-1, with a weak D call TRBD1 (5 bases). The CDR3 length is 14 residues. V was clipped by 1 base and J by 7 bases, with 13 bases between them. Germline-derived CDR1 and CDR2 are SGHAT and FQNNGV. DNA for the CDR3: TGTGCCAGCAGCTTAGGGGGCTCAGCGGGTGAAGCTTTCTTT. Its protein product is CASSLGGSAGEAFF.

This sequence joins TRBV6-6 and TRBJ2-7, with a possible D match to TRBD1 (5 bases). The CDR3 runs 14 residues. V was trimmed by 2 bases and J by 2 bases, leaving 10 bases between them. CDR1 is MNHNY, CDR2 SVGAGI, per germline (reference sequence). The CDR3 nucleotides read TGTGCCAGCAGTTACCTTTCAGGGACCTACGAGCAGTACTTC. Amino acids: CASSYLSGTYEQYF.

The chain combines TRBV7-2 with TRBJ2-2; D possibly corresponds to TRBD2 (6 bases). This CDR3 contains 17 residues. Trimming left V 3 bases short and J 6 bases short, with 20 bases between. Germline CDR1 is SGHTA and CDR2 is FQGNSA. The CDR3: CASSFSRRGANAGELFF. For the CDR3, the DNA is TGTGCCAGCAGCTTCTCTAGGCGGGGTGCAAATGCCGGGGAGCTGTTTTTT.

V and J are TRBV19 and TRBJ2-5; the D is unclear. This CDR3 is 15 amino acids long. The germline V gene encodes CDR1 LNHDA and CDR2 SQIVND (reference sequence). V was cut by 5 bases and J by 2 bases, with 15 bases left in between. Written as DNA, the CDR3 is TGTGCCAGTAGTGCCAACCGTGGATTTCAAGAGACCCAGTACTTC. Translation: CASSANRGFQETQYF.

The chain employs TRBV25-1 and TRBJ2-2; D unresolved. From germline, CDR1 is MGHDK and CDR2 SYGVNS. CDR3 size: 14 residues. V lost 10 bases, J lost 1 base, and 13 bases lay in between. The CDR3 DNA reads TGTGCCACAAAAGGAGTGGGGAACACCGGGGAGCTGTTTTTT. As protein: CATKGVGNTGELFF.

In its sample, this clone was seen a few times. The V gene is TRBV5-4, the J gene TRBJ1-1, with D maybe TRBD1 (5 bases). CDR1 is SGHNT and CDR2 is YYREEE in the germline V gene (reference sequence). The length of the CDR3 is 13 residues. Trimming shortened V by 6 bases and J by 1 base, and 10 bases separated the two germline ends. CDR3 protein: CASTNGANTEAFF. The CDR3 nucleotides read TGTGCCAGCACTAACGGGGCGAACACTGAAGCTTTCTTT.

The V gene is TRBV27, the J gene TRBJ2-7, with a possible D match to TRBD1 (6 bases). CDR1 and CDR2 from the germline V gene are MNHEY and SMNVEV (reference sequence). V lost 3 bases, J lost 4 bases, and 19 bases lay in between. The CDR3 is made up of 16 amino acids. The CDR3 DNA sequence: TGTGCCAGCAGTTTTGACTCCATTCGAAGGGGGTACGAGCAGTACTTC. Its protein is CASSFDSIRRGYEQYF.

V and J are TRBV5-1 and TRBJ2-7; 9 nucleotides match TRBD2. V lost 2 bases and J lost 6; bases outside the gene matches: 6. Germline CDR1 is SGHRS and CDR2 is YFSETQ. This CDR3 contains 14 residues. CDR3 nucleotide sequence: TGCGCCAGCAGCTTAAGGACTAGCGTGGGCGAGCAGTACTTC. Protein: CASSLRTSVGEQYF.

This clone was seen a single time. The J gene is TRBJ1-1, the V gene TRBV7-9; no clear D. V lost 1 base to trimming and J lost 1 base, with 10 bases between them. This CDR3 comprises 15 residues. Per the germline V gene, CDR1 is SEHNR and CDR2 is FQNEAQ (reference sequence). The DNA for the CDR3 is TGTGCCAGCAGCTTAGATCGGGAGGGGAACACTGAAGCTTTCTTT. This gives the protein CASSLDREGNTEAFF. Full variable domain (rest looked up from reference TRBV7-9 and TRBJ1-1): DTGVSQNPRHKITKRGQNVTFRCDPISEHNRLYWYRQTLGQGPEFLTYFQNEAQLEKSRLLSDRFSAERPKGSFSTLEIQRTEQGDSAMYLCASSLDREGNTEAFFGQGTRLTVV.

The CDR3 coding sequence is TGTGCCAGCAAATTACAGGGGGCTTTACAAGAGACCCAGTACTTC. This translates into CASKLQGALQETQYF. V and J are TRBV6-6 and TRBJ2-5, with 9 bases identical to TRBD1. Germline V CDR1 and CDR2: MNHNY, SVGAGI (reference sequence). V was clipped by 7 bases and J by 2 bases; unmatched bases: 8. The CDR3 is 15 amino acids.

The chain joins TRBV19 to TRBJ2-1; 10 positions match TRBD2. The germline V gene has CDR1 LNHDA and CDR2 SQIVND (reference sequence). The CDR3 totals 14 residues. V lost 6 bases and J lost 10; bases outside the gene matches: 9. Here the CDR3 DNA reads TGTGCCAGTAGGACCCTCGGGACTAGCGTAGAGCAGTTCTTC. It is translated as CASRTLGTSVEQFF.

The CDR3 region has the DNA TGTGCCAGCAGCTTGACAACGGGTAATGAAAAACTGTTTTTT. The encoded protein is CASSLTTGNEKLFF. This chain joins TRBV7-2 and TRBJ1-4; unclear D gene. With 3 bases removed from V and 4 bases from J, the gap between germline ends came to 9 bases. CDR3 size: 14 residues. Per the germline V gene, CDR1 is SGHTA and CDR2 is FQGNSA.

The chain joins TRBV16 to TRBJ1-2; 9 bases map to TRBD1. Germline V gene lookup returns CDR1 KGHSY and CDR2 FQNENV. After removal of 0 bases from V and 8 bases from J, the junction contained 4 bases not matched to a gene. The CDR3 loop spans 14 amino acids. CDR3 in DNA: TGTGCCAGCAGCCAATCTAGGACAGGGGAAGGCTACACCTTC. This encodes CASSQSRTGEGYTF.

The rearrangement joins TRBV19 to TRBJ2-7; possibly TRBD1 for D (5 bases). The CDR3 has 13 amino acids. Per the germline V gene, CDR1 is LNHDA and CDR2 is SQIVND (reference sequence). Deletions cut 2 bases from V and 6 bases from J, with 11 bases between. DNA of the CDR3: TGTGCCAGTAGTATACGGCAGGGTGGCGAGCAGTACTTC. It specifies CASSIRQGGEQYF.

This clone came up once. V usage is TRBV7-9 and J usage is TRBJ2-3; D not resolved. CDR3 length equals 8 residues. In germline, CDR1 is SEHNR, CDR2 FQNEAQ (reference sequence). Between the trimmed V and J ends, which lost 8 bases and 13 bases, there was a span of 7 bases. The CDR3 loop is CASLLEYF. In DNA form, the CDR3 reads TGTGCCAGCCTCCTAGAGTATTTT. Supplemented by reference TRBV7-9 and TRBJ2-3, the full variable domain reads DTGVSQNPRHKITKRGQNVTFRCDPISEHNRLYWYRQTLGQGPEFLTYFQNEAQLEKSRLLSDRFSAERPKGSFSTLEIQRTEQGDSAMYLCASLLEYFGPGTRLTVL.

The rearrangement uses TRBV23-1 and TRBJ2-5, with 9 bases lining up with TRBD2. TRBV23-1 qualifies as an ORF whose function is uncertain. The CDR3 consists of 16 residues. J lost 4 bases, V lost 0 bases, and 6 bases had no gene match. The CDR3 here is CASSQSAGGPGETQYF. CDR3 coding DNA: TGCGCCAGCAGTCAATCCGCGGGAGGGCCGGGAGAGACCCAGTACTTC.

The chain joins TRBV27 to TRBJ2-1, with TRBD2 matching over 12 bases. Germline CDR1 and CDR2: MNHEY and SMNVEV (reference sequence). The CDR3 spans 14 residues. Trimming cost V 5 bases and J 10 bases; bases outside gene matches: 6. CDR3 in DNA: TGTGCCAGCAGTCTAGCGGGAGGGCCTTGGGAGCAGTTCTTC. Translation: CASSLAGGPWEQFF.

The rearrangement joins TRBV4-1 to TRBJ2-7; D tentatively fits TRBD1 or TRBD2 (6 bases each). Trimming left V 4 bases short and J 7 bases short, with 17 bases between. Germline lookup yields CDR1 MGHRA and CDR2 YSYEKL. The CDR3 has 14 residues. CDR3: CASSPGGAVSEQYF. The CDR3 DNA sequence: TGCGCCAGCAGCCCCGGGGGCGCCGTGAGTGAGCAGTACTTC.

This chain uses TRBV15 with TRBJ2-7; D unclear. The V gene's germline CDR1 is LNHNV and CDR2 YYDKDF (reference sequence). Trimming took 0 bases from V and 6 from J, leaving 12 bases between them. The CDR3 has 14 residues. The CDR3 loop reads CATSREFSPVEQYF. The CDR3 DNA follows: TGTGCCACCAGCAGAGAATTTAGTCCCGTCGAGCAGTACTTC.